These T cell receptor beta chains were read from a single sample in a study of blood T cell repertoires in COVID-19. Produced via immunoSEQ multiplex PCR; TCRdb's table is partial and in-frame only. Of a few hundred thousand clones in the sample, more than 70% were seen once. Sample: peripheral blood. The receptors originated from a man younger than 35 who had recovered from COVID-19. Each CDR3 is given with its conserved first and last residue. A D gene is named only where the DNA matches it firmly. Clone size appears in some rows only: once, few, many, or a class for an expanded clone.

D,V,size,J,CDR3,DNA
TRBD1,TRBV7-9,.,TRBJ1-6,CASSGTGGQGSYNSPLHF,TGTGCCAGCAGCGGGACTGGGGGACAGGGCTCCTATAATTCACCCCTCCACTTT
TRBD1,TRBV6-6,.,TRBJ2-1,CASSSRPGQGYNEQFF,TGTGCCAGCAGTTCCCGCCCGGGACAGGGCTACAATGAGCAGTTCTTC
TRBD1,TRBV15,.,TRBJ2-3,CATSTPGQGTATQYF,TGTGCCACCAGCACTCCGGGACAGGGGACGGCTACGCAGTATTTT
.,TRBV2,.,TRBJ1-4,CASSQIQAYNEKLFF,TGTGCCAGCAGTCAAATCCAGGCATATAATGAAAAACTGTTTTTT
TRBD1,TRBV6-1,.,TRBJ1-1,CASSEGVRGHKDTEAFF,TGTGCCAGCAGTGAAGGCGTCAGGGGGCACAAGGACACTGAAGCTTTCTTT
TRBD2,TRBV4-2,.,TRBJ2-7,CASSQEAGGTYEQYF,TGTGCCAGCAGCCAAGAGGCGGGGGGCACCTACGAGCAGTACTTC
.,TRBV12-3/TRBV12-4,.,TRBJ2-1,CASTLYNEQFF,TGTGCCAGTACTCTTTACAATGAGCAGTTCTTC
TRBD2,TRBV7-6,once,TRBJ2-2,CASSLFPTSGSEGGELFF,TGTGCCAGCAGCTTATTCCCCACTAGCGGGAGCGAGGGCGGGGAGCTGTTTTTT
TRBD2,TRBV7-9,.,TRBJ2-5,CASSPVAGGPETQYF,TGTGCCAGCAGCCCAGTAGCGGGGGGGCCAGAGACCCAGTACTTC
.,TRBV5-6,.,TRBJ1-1,CASSLGANTEAFF,TGTGCCAGCAGCTTGGGCGCGAACACTGAAGCTTTCTTT
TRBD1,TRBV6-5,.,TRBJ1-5,CAITDRDSNQPQHF,TGTGCCATTACCGACAGGGATAGCAATCAGCCCCAGCATTTT
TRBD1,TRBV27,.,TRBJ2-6,CASSFRQGKMSSGANVLTF,TGTGCCAGCAGTTTCAGACAGGGAAAAATGTCGAGTGGGGCCAACGTCCTGACTTTC
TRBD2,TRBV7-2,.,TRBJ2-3,CASSLLAGASTDTQYF,TGTGCCAGCAGCTTACTAGCGGGGGCTAGCACAGATACGCAGTATTTT
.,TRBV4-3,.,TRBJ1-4,CASSQGTGSANEKLFF,TGCGCCAGCAGCCAAGGTACAGGCTCCGCGAATGAAAAACTGTTTTTT
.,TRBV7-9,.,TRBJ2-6,CASSTTGSTGANVLTF,TGTGCCAGCAGCACCACCGGGTCGACTGGGGCCAACGTCCTGACTTTC
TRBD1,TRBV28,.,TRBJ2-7,CASSLNAGQGPYEQYF,TGTGCCAGCAGTTTAAATGCGGGACAGGGTCCCTACGAGCAGTACTTC
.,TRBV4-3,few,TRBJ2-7,CASSPGNHEQYF,TGCGCCAGCTCCCCGGGGAACCACGAGCAGTACTTC
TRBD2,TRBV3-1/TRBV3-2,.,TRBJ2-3,CASSQSASGGSSTDTQYF,TGTGCCAGCAGCCAATCGGCTAGCGGGGGATCTAGCACAGATACGCAGTATTTT
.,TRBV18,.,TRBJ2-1,CASSFLARNEQFF,TGTGCCAGCTCATTCTTAGCCCGCAATGAGCAGTTCTTC
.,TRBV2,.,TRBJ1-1,CASSQLQGKNTEAFF,TGTGCCAGCAGTCAACTACAGGGTAAGAACACTGAAGCTTTCTTT
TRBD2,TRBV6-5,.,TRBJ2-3,CASKPEAGKDTQYF,TGTGCCAGCAAACCCGAAGCGGGAAAAGATACGCAGTATTTT
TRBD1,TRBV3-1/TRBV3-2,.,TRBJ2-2,CASSQWDRGYTGELFF,TGTGCCAGCAGCCAATGGGACAGGGGTTATACCGGGGAGCTGTTTTTT
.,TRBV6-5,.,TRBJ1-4,CASSRRADEKLFF,TGTGCCAGCAGTCGCAGGGCCGATGAAAAACTGTTTTTT
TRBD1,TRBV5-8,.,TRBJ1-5,CASSLLRDSGSNQPQHF,TGTGCCAGCAGCCTTCTCCGGGACAGCGGTTCCAATCAGCCCCAGCATTTT
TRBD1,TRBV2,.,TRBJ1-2,CASSEGTGGAYGYTF,TGTGCCAGCAGTGAAGGGACAGGGGGCGCCTATGGCTACACCTTC
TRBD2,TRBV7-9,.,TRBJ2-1,CASSDSSGSGNEQFF,TGTGCCAGCAGCGATTCCAGCGGGAGCGGCAATGAGCAGTTCTTC